The text below deals with one T cell receptor beta chain. What this receptor recognizes is not known. Base qualities are not recorded, but no much larger clone differs from it by a single base. V is trimmed back by 5 bases and J by 9 bases, and the junction contains 10 bases that no gene match accounts for. CDR1 and CDR2 were assigned from the germline V gene as SGHTA and FQGNSA. The CDR3 starts with the cysteine, ends with the phenylalanine, and has 14 residues. The read is trimmed to its CDR3 DNA, 42 bases read in frame from base 1. The receptor library was made with the immunoSEQ multiplex PCR assay. Rearranged TCR beta chain sequences were amplified using the hsTCRB Kit according to the manufacturer's protocol. An Illumina MiSeq was used to sequence the TCRB libraries. Per the source publication's procedure: The proprietary platform of the kit vendor was used for demultiplexing, trimming and gene mapping. TCRdb's version of the immuneACCESS table is confined to in-frame rearrangements and falls short of the full clone set. An unresolved V gene accounts for under half of the shortfall where checked; the remainder is of unknown origin. Clonal size and the V and J genes are those of that table, whereas D and trimming came from the DNA. The sample contains about 42,000 clones, about 83% of them found a single time. Just over 5% of the sample comes from the top ten.

Taken with the paper, the label for time point translates to: week 35, safety follow-up. Each vaccine dose, consisting of 300 ug of a 20-mer mutant IDH1 peptide in Montanide, was administered subcutaneously with topical imiquimod. Patients received eight vaccinations in weeks 1, 3, 5, 7, 11, 15, 19 and 23, corresponding to visits V03 through V10. Donors had newly diagnosed WHO grade 3 or 4 IDH1-mutant astrocytomas with loss of nuclear ATRX. The samples were drawn from NOA16, a multicentre, single-arm, open-label phase I trial in Germany that tested a mutant IDH1 peptide vaccine in humans for the first time. The DNeasy Blood and Tissue Kit was used to extract genomic DNA from EDTA blood for TCRB sequencing. The source of the sample is a study of a mutant IDH1 vaccine in newly diagnosed glioma (dated by TCRdb to the early 2020s). Looking at the study overall: Vaccination began 4-6 weeks after radiotherapy alone, or alongside temozolomide cycles in the chemotherapy-containing groups. Longitudinal TCRB deep sequencing was done for 25 to 30 treated patients, wherever samples were available for exploratory analyses. Peripheral blood samples were drawn at six visits, namely V03 (baseline), V05, V07, V10, V12 and V13. Visit V12 was the week-35 safety follow-up and visit V13 was the week-47 end of study. Prior to enrollment, standard therapy consisting of radiotherapy alone, temozolomide alone, or radiochemotherapy with temozolomide had been administered to patients, with the combination being received by most patients. The 30 to 40 treated patients were 62.5% male and roughly 38% female, with a mean age of approximately 38 years.

Study-level results and caveats: Across multiple MHC alleles, vaccine-induced immune responses were seen in 85% to 95% of patients. PBMC samples for TCRB deep sequencing were selected based on availability. The authors stated that sample limitations prevented analyses of patient blood samples from being reproduced. No apparent relationship was observed between pseudoprogression and alterations in the top peripheral T cell clonotypes detected by TCRB sequencing.

The origin of this receptor is a woman aged 50 to 60 with glioma. The source material was PBMCs, sampled from a glioma patient whose treatment included an IDH1 peptide vaccine. The rearrangement combines TRBV7-2 with TRBJ2-7; a stretch of 10 junction bases matches TRBD1. The DNA sequence reads TGTGCCAGCAGCCGGCCGGGACAGGGGATCGGGCAGTACTTC. This yields the protein CASSRPGQGIGQYF.